This T cell receptor beta chain emerged from a study of cytomegalovirus exposure and HLA in healthy donors. PCR involved 60 Vbeta and 13 Jbeta primers. Profiled with immunoSEQ multiplex PCR; TCRdb holds only in-frame clones, not every one. The sample consists of about 130,000 clones, approximately 79% of them appearing once. Concerning this clone itself: Its antigen is not known.

Study results and limitations: Presence/absence analyses rested on an assumption that sequencing depth was roughly uniform across donors.

V was clipped by 3 bases and J by 2 bases; unmatched bases: 3. CDR3 length equals 14 residues. Germline lookup yields CDR1 LNHDA and CDR2 SQIVND (reference sequence). The sequence came from a middle-aged man in good health and CMV-seropositive. Source material: PBMCs. The chain carries TRBV19 and TRBJ2-7; 8 bases line up with TRBD2. The CDR3: CASSIRRGAYEQYF. The CDR3 DNA is TGTGCCAGTAGTATCAGGCGGGGGGCCTACGAGCAGTACTTC.